The rows below give T cell receptor beta chains drawn from one sample of a study of cytomegalovirus exposure and HLA in healthy donors. Produced via immunoSEQ multiplex PCR; TCRdb's table is partial and in-frame only. The repertoire has approximately 210,000 clones, roughly three quarters of them found once; the top ten carry 0.35% to 0.5%. Sequencing input: PBMCs. These receptors originate from a male donor in good health and CMV-seropositive. Each CDR3 is given with its conserved first and last residue. A D gene is named only where the DNA matches it firmly. Clone size is given for some rows only: seen once, a few or many times, or a class if the clone is expanded.

few	.	TRBV6-1	TRBJ2-2	12	CASSSVGGELFF	TGTGCCAGCAGTTCGGTCGGCGGGGAGCTGTTTTTT
.	TRBD2	TRBV7-3	TRBJ2-1	15	CASSFGLADYNEQFF	TGTGCCAGCAGTTTTGGACTAGCGGACTACAATGAGCAGTTCTTC
.	.	TRBV27	TRBJ2-7	15	CASSPIAVVSYEQYF	TGTGCCAGCAGTCCAATAGCCGTTGTGAGCTACGAGCAGTACTTC
once	.	TRBV10-3	TRBJ1-5	14	CAIKAPGGAQPQHF	TGTGCCATCAAGGCCCCCGGGGGGGCTCAGCCCCAGCATTTT
few	.	TRBV18	TRBJ1-5	13	CASSPGGVEPQHF	TGTGCCAGCTCACCAGGGGGGGTGGAGCCCCAGCATTTT
.	.	TRBV4-2	TRBJ2-5	16	CASSQDGGSGQETQYF	TGTGCCAGCAGCCAAGATGGGGGGAGCGGTCAAGAGACCCAGTACTTC
.	.	TRBV4-2	TRBJ2-5	16	CASSQARTREGETQYF	TGTGCCAGCAGCCAAGCGCGAACCCGGGAAGGAGAGACCCAGTACTTC
.	.	TRBV6-5	TRBJ2-1	11	CASRLDNEQFF	TGTGCCAGCAGACTGGACAATGAGCAGTTCTTC
.	.	TRBV10-3	TRBJ1-2	15	CAIGPGPGGTGGYTF	TGTGCTATCGGACCGGGGCCGGGGGGTACCGGTGGCTACACCTTC
.	TRBD1	TRBV28	TRBJ1-2	13	CASSSDRAYGYTF	TGTGCCAGCAGTTCGGACAGGGCCTATGGCTACACCTTC
.	.	TRBV7-6	TRBJ1-1	15	CTSSLPVGQNTEAFF	TGTACCAGCAGCTTACCCGTGGGACAGAACACTGAAGCTTTCTTT
once	.	TRBV2	TRBJ1-6	15	CASIPGQSYNSPLHF	TGTGCCAGCATTCCGGGACAAAGCTATAATTCACCCCTCCACTTT
.	.	TRBV7-8	TRBJ1-1	14	CASSRHGSGTEAFF	TGTGCCAGCAGCCGACACGGGAGTGGAACTGAAGCTTTCTTT
.	TRBD1	TRBV5-8	TRBJ2-7	14	CASSSSRGIREQYF	TGTGCCAGCAGCTCGTCCAGGGGGATAAGGGAGCAGTACTTC
.	.	TRBV5-1	TRBJ2-7	13	CASRRQSSYEQYF	TGCGCCAGCCGGAGACAGAGCTCCTACGAGCAGTACTTC
once	.	TRBV18	TRBJ1-5	13	CASSRGRDQPQHF	TGTGCCAGCTCAAGGGGGAGGGATCAGCCCCAGCATTTT
.	TRBD2	TRBV7-2	TRBJ2-7	16	CASSLRSSGGSYEQYF	TGTGCCAGCAGCTTAAGGTCTAGCGGGGGCTCCTACGAGCAGTACTTC
.	TRBD2	TRBV7-2	TRBJ2-5	15	CASGPLAGGLETQYF	TGTGCCAGCGGACCACTAGCGGGGGGGCTAGAGACCCAGTACTTC
.	TRBD1	TRBV28	TRBJ2-7	14	CASSSGQSSYEQYF	TGTGCCAGCAGTTCGGGACAGAGCTCCTACGAGCAGTACTTC
.	TRBD1	TRBV5-1	TRBJ2-7	15	CASSLRDSSSYEQYF	TGCGCCAGCAGCTTAAGGGACAGCAGCTCCTACGAGCAGTACTTC
.	TRBD1	TRBV6-1	TRBJ1-2	16	CASSEALLGTGYGYTF	TGTGCCAGCAGTGAAGCGCTTCTGGGGACAGGGTATGGCTACACCTTC
.	.	TRBV7-6	TRBJ2-7	17	CASSLAGLASGISEQYF	TGTGCCAGCAGCTTAGCTGGTCTAGCGTCAGGAATATCAGAGCAGTACTTC
.	.	TRBV9	TRBJ1-1	14	CASSPTTTGTEAFF	TGTGCCAGCAGCCCTACCACAACGGGCACTGAAGCTTTCTTT
.	TRBD2	TRBV6-5	TRBJ2-3	15	CASLARGVNTDTQYF	TGTGCCAGCCTGGCGCGGGGGGTAAACACAGATACGCAGTATTTT
.	.	TRBV10-3	TRBJ2-3	15	CAISGTDPRTDTQYF	TGTGCCATCAGTGGGACAGATCCCCGCACAGATACGCAGTATTTT
.	TRBD2	TRBV30	TRBJ2-3	15	CAWSGLAVSTDTQYF	TGTGCCTGGAGCGGACTAGCGGTTAGCACAGATACGCAGTATTTT
.	TRBD2	TRBV4-2	TRBJ2-3	18	CASSQDLAGLAGVYSQYF	TGTGCCAGCAGCCAAGACCTCGCTGGACTAGCGGGAGTTTACTCGCAGTATTTT